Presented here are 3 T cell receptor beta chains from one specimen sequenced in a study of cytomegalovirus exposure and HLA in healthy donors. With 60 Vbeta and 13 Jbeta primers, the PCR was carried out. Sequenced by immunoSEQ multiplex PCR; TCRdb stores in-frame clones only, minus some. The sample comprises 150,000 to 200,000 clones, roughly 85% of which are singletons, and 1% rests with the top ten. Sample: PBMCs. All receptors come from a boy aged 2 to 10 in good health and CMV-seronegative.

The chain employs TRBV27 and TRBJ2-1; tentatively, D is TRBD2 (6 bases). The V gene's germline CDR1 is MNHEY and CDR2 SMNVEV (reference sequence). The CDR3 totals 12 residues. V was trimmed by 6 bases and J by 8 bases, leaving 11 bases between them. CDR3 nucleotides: TGTGCCAGCAGACCTACTAGCCATGAGCAGTTCTTC. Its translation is CASRPTSHEQFF.

In DNA, the CDR3 is TGTGCCAGCAGATCGGGCGACAGGGGTTATAGAAGCTCCTACAATGAGCAGTTCTTC. Protein: CASRSGDRGYRSSYNEQFF. The chain has TRBV27 and TRBJ2-1; 8 nucleotides match TRBD1. The trim removed 6 bases at V and 0 bases at J, leaving 16 bases unmatched. The CDR3 sequence is 19 residues long. CDR1 is MNHEY, CDR2 SMNVEV, per germline (reference sequence).

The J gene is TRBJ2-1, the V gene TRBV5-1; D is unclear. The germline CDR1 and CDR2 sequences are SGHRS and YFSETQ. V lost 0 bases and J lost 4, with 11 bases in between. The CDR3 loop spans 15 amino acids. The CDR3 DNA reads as TGCGCCAGCAGCTTGGGTCAGACTGCTTACAATGAGCAGTTCTTC. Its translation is CASSLGQTAYNEQFF.